The present entry profiles one T cell receptor (beta chain) with its context. The target antigen is unknown. These data originate in a study of T cell responses to AZD1222 COVID-19 vaccine. Study results and limitations: Repertoire sampling was restricted to post-peak T cell response timepoints.

The CDR3 consists of 18 residues. Per the germline V gene, CDR1 is SGHAT and CDR2 is FQNNGV. Trimming took 5 bases from V and 5 from J; bases not matched to a gene: 11. Sequenced by immunoSEQ multiplex PCR; TCRdb stores in-frame clones only, minus some. Here the sample table reports over 140,000 clones. Sequenced input: peripheral blood. The chain couples TRBV11-2 to TRBJ2-3, with 15 bases aligning to TRBD2. The receptor's source is an adult in good health. Here the CDR3 DNA reads TGTGCCAGCAGCATCTCCTGGGGACTAGCGGGAGGTTTAGATACGCAGTATTTT. Its protein product is CASSISWGLAGGLDTQYF.